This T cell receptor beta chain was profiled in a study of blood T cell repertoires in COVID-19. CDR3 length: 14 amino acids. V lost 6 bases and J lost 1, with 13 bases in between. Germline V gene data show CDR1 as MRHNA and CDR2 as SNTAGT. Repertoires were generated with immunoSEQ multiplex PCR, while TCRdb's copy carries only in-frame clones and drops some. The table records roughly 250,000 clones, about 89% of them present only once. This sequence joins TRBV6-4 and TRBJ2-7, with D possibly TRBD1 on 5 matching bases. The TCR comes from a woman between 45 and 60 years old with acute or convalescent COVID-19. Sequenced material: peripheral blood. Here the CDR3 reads CASRPDRTSYEQYF. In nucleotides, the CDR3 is TGTGCCAGCAGGCCAGACAGAACTTCCTACGAGCAGTACTTC.